The sequence of this TCR beta chain was determined in a study of cytomegalovirus exposure and HLA in healthy donors. The study, taken as a whole, reports: Cytomegalovirus association was listed for about 180 TCR beta chains. CMV antigen specificity was confirmed in vitro for a few CMV-associated chains.

The donors formed part of the approximately 120-subject validation cohort, distinct from the roughly 640-subject first cohort. Germline V gene sequence: CDR1 SGHVS, CDR2 FQNEAQ. V lost 5 bases and J lost 2; bases outside the gene matches: 14. The CDR3 has 18 amino acids. Worth noting for this clone: What it recognizes is unknown.

Assay used: immunoSEQ multiplex PCR; TCRdb lists only in-frame clones, some missing. In the table there are approximately 200,000 clones, approximately 90% of which are singletons. This chain connects TRBV7-8 to TRBJ2-1, with TRBD2 matching 8 bases. The source of this sequence is a woman under 30 in good health and CMV-seronegative. Sequencing was carried out using PBMCs. CDR3 bases: TGTGCCAGCAGCCTTCGCAGGACTAGCTCCCCGGCCTACAATGAGCAGTTCTTC. Translated, it gives CASSLRRTSSPAYNEQFF.